A single sample is the source of the 11 T cell receptor beta chains below, sequenced in a study of post-analysis software for immune sequencing data. Study-wide results and limits: Elevated frequency relative to controls characterized roughly 5 TRBV segments in patients, TRBV5-6, TRBV5-1 and TRBV20-1 among them.

No antigen has been assigned to these receptors. cDNA libraries of TCR beta carried unique molecular identifiers. TCRdb reanalysed the PCR reads using MiXCR and keeps one entry per CDR3 protein. The sample carries hundreds of thousands of distinct CDR3 sequences, roughly 30% recorded once. Specimen: blood. All receptors derive from a girl aged 5-17 years with multiple sclerosis.

This clonotype has a handful of counts. For the CDR3, the DNA is TGCAGCGTTATAGACGCGTACACCTCCTACGAGCAGTACTTC. This translates into CSVIDAYTSYEQYF. This chain connects TRBV29-1 to TRBJ2-7, with D uncertain. V dropped 5 bases and J dropped 0 bases, with 14 bases sitting between them. The CDR3 contains 14 residues. CDR1 SQVTM and CDR2 ANQGSEA come from the germline V gene.

This clonotype was counted between two and nine times. This chain connects TRBV20-1 to TRBJ2-7, with no clear D. V was shortened by 1 base and J by 5 bases, with 9 bases between the two germline ends. The CDR3 has 12 residues. Germline CDR1 and CDR2: DFQATT and SNEGSKA (reference sequence). CDR3: CSARVVGDEQYF. The CDR3 nucleotides read TGCAGTGCTAGAGTAGTTGGGGACGAGCAGTACTTC.

The chain employs TRBV7-2 and TRBJ1-5; 7 bases line up with TRBD1. This CDR3 comprises 15 residues. The J segment lost 4 bases and the V segment lost 6 bases, leaving 9 bases of the junction unmatched. Germline V gives CDR1 SGHTA, CDR2 FQGNSA. The CDR3 spells CASSLRQGCNQPQHF. Here the CDR3 DNA reads TGTGCCAGCAGTTTAAGACAGGGCTGTAATCAGCCCCAGCATTTT. Full variable domain (missing parts from reference TRBV7-2 and TRBJ1-5): GAGVSQSPSNKVTEKGKDVELRCDPISGHTALYWYRQSLGQGLEFLIYFQGNSAPDKSGLPSDRFSAERTGGSVSTLTIQRTQQEDSAVYLCASSLRQGCNQPQHFGDGTRLSIL.

This clonotype was observed a few times. V and J are TRBV5-1 and TRBJ2-5; D not resolved. Trimming took 0 bases from V and 11 from J, leaving 17 bases between them. The CDR3 is 14 amino acids. Germline loops: CDR1 SGHRS, CDR2 YFSETQ. This chain's CDR3 is CASSLGISRSEQYF. CDR3 nucleotide sequence: TGCGCCAGCAGCTTGGGTATCTCCCGGAGTGAGCAGTACTTC.

Only a few counts were recorded for this clonotype. This sequence joins TRBV5-1 and TRBJ2-7; D remains unclear. Trimming took off 3 bases at V and 2 bases at J, with 15 bases between the two ends. Germline V gene lookup returns CDR1 SGHRS and CDR2 YFSETQ. The CDR3 consists of 15 residues. CDR3 sequence reads: CASSSGRTSAYEQYF. The CDR3 region has the DNA TGCGCCAGCAGCTCTGGCAGAACTTCGGCCTACGAGCAGTACTTC.

The chain recombines TRBV7-9 with TRBJ2-7; the match to TRBD2 covers 10 bases. J lost 4 bases, V lost 5 bases, and 5 bases had no gene match. The CDR3 is made up of 14 amino acids. Germline CDR1 SEHNR, CDR2 FQNEAQ (reference sequence). CDR3 protein: CASSQSGRAYEQYF. In DNA form, the CDR3 reads TGTGCCAGCAGCCAAAGCGGGAGGGCGTACGAGCAGTACTTC. Based on the CDR3 plus reference TRBV7-9 and TRBJ2-7, the full variable domain is DTGVSQNPRHKITKRGQNVTFRCDPISEHNRLYWYRQTLGQGPEFLTYFQNEAQLEKSRLLSDRFSAERPKGSFSTLEIQRTEQGDSAMYLCASSQSGRAYEQYFGPGTRLTVT.

The rearrangement uses TRBV29-1 and TRBJ2-2; TRBD2 is a possible D gene (6 bases). The CDR3 length is 14 residues. The V gene lost 5 bases and the J gene lost 2 bases, with 12 bases spanning the gap. Germline V gives CDR1 SQVTM, CDR2 ANQGSEA. In DNA, the CDR3 is TGCAGCGTTACGAGGGGAGGCAACACCGGGGAGCTGTTTTTT. Amino acid sequence: CSVTRGGNTGELFF.

This clonotype was detected many times. This rearrangement joins TRBV7-9 to TRBJ2-7, with D possibly TRBD1 on 5 matching bases. CDR3 size: 14 residues. Germline V gives CDR1 SEHNR, CDR2 FQNEAQ (reference sequence). V dropped 4 bases and J dropped 6 bases, with 16 bases sitting between them. The CDR3, as DNA: TGTGCCAGCAGCTCAGCGCGAAAGGGGTGCGAGCAGTACTTC. Translated: CASSSARKGCEQYF.

In its sample, this clonotype was seen a few times. V is TRBV28 and J is TRBJ2-5, with 11 positions matching TRBD2. Germline lookup yields CDR1 MDHEN and CDR2 SYDVKM. The CDR3 runs 16 residues. Germline trimming cut 5 bases from V and 12 bases from J; bases unmatched to any gene: 17. The CDR3 region has the DNA TGTGCCAGCAGTCCACACCCTAGCGGGGGGCCCCCCCGGGAGTACTTC. This codes for CASSPHPSGGPPREYF.

This chain uses TRBV5-1 with TRBJ2-7; 7 nucleotides line up with TRBD1. The CDR3 totals 15 residues. Unmatched junction bases numbered 11, after V lost 4 bases and J lost 4 bases. The V gene's germline CDR1 is SGHRS and CDR2 YFSETQ. Written as DNA, the CDR3 is TGCGCCAGCAGCCCGGGACAGATCTTAGGATACGAGCAGTACTTC. Its translation: CASSPGQILGYEQYF.

V usage is TRBV7-2 and J usage is TRBJ1-2; tentatively, D is TRBD1 (6 bases). The germline gives CDR1 SGHTA, CDR2 FQGNSA. This CDR3 spans 16 amino acids. Trimming left V 1 base short and J 0 bases short, with 12 bases between. CDR3 residues: CASSLGGQSPNYGYTF. In DNA form, the CDR3 reads TGTGCCAGCAGCTTAGGGGGGCAGTCCCCTAACTATGGCTACACCTTC.